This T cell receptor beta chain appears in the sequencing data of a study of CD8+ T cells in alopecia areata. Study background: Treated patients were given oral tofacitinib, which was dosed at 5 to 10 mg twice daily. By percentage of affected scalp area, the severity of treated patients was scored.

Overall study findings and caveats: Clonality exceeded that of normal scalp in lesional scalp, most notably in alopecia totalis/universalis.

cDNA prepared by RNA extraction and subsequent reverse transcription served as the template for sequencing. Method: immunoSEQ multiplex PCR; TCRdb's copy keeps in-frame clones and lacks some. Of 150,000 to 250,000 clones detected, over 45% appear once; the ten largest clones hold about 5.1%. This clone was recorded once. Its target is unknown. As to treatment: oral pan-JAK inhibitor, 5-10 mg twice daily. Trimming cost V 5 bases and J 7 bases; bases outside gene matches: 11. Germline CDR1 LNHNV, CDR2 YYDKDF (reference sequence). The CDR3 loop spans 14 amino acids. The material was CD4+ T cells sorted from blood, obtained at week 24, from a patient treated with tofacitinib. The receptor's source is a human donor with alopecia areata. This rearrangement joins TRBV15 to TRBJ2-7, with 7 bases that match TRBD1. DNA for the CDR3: TGTGCCACCAGCTCCCCTACAGGGGTCGGGGAGCAGTACTTC. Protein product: CATSSPTGVGEQYF.